A selection of T cell receptor beta chains follows, all from one sample in a study of shared clonotypes between healthy human individuals. TCRdb's copy holds only in-frame clones and misses some; the assay was immunoSEQ multiplex PCR. Of around 2.5 million clones in the sample, roughly 93% were seen once. The sequencing sample was made of naive CD4+ T cells from PBMCs. The receptors come from a man aged 18 to 30 in good health. Some clones in this sample may be carry-over from other donors' samples. CDR3s include the opening cysteine and the closing phenylalanine or tryptophan. Each record gives: clone size, D gene, J gene, CDR3 length, V gene, CDR3 DNA, CDR3 protein. A D gene is named only where the DNA matches it firmly. Size tells how often a clone was seen (once, few, many) or the class of an expanded clone, and some rows leave it out.

clone size: .; D gene: .; J gene: TRBJ1-1; CDR3 length: 15; V gene: TRBV28; CDR3 DNA: TGTGCCAGCAGTTTTACAAGGGGGGGAGGTACTGAAGCTTTCTTT; CDR3 protein: CASSFTRGGGTEAFF
clone size: .; D gene: .; J gene: TRBJ2-1; CDR3 length: 13; V gene: TRBV27; CDR3 DNA: TGTGCCAGCAGTTCGCGGACGGAAAATGAGCAGTTCTTC; CDR3 protein: CASSSRTENEQFF
clone size: .; D gene: TRBD2; J gene: TRBJ2-2; CDR3 length: 15; V gene: TRBV5-1; CDR3 DNA: TGCGCCAGCAGCCCGGGGGGGCAGAACACCGGGGAGCTGTTTTTT; CDR3 protein: CASSPGGQNTGELFF
clone size: .; D gene: TRBD1; J gene: TRBJ1-1; CDR3 length: 16; V gene: TRBV19; CDR3 DNA: TGTGCCAGTAGTATAGGATGGGACAGGGAGATGCGGGAAGCTTTCTTT; CDR3 protein: CASSIGWDREMREAFF
clone size: .; D gene: .; J gene: TRBJ2-7; CDR3 length: 15; V gene: TRBV7-3; CDR3 DNA: TGTGCCAGCAGCCCGGAGGGGCCCAGCTCCTACGAGCAGTACTTC; CDR3 protein: CASSPEGPSSYEQYF
clone size: .; D gene: .; J gene: TRBJ2-1; CDR3 length: 13; V gene: TRBV2; CDR3 DNA: TGTGCCAGCCTTTGGGACCGGTACAATGAGCAGTTCTTC; CDR3 protein: CASLWDRYNEQFF
clone size: .; D gene: .; J gene: TRBJ1-2; CDR3 length: 15; V gene: TRBV5-1; CDR3 DNA: TGCGCCAGCAGCGGGGAAGTCGGGGGCCCCTATGGCTACACCTTC; CDR3 protein: CASSGEVGGPYGYTF
clone size: .; D gene: .; J gene: TRBJ1-5; CDR3 length: 14; V gene: TRBV6-6; CDR3 DNA: TGTGCCAGCAGTTACGCGAACGCTAATCAGCCCCAGCATTTT; CDR3 protein: CASSYANANQPQHF
clone size: .; D gene: .; J gene: TRBJ2-6; CDR3 length: 13; V gene: TRBV28; CDR3 DNA: TGTGCCAGCAGGCTCACTGGGGCCAACGTCCTGACTTTC; CDR3 protein: CASRLTGANVLTF
clone size: .; D gene: .; J gene: TRBJ1-2; CDR3 length: 16; V gene: TRBV4-3; CDR3 DNA: TGCGCCAGCAGCCAAGATTATGGCTCCGGGGGCTATGGCTACACCTTC; CDR3 protein: CASSQDYGSGGYGYTF
clone size: once; D gene: .; J gene: TRBJ2-3; CDR3 length: 15; V gene: TRBV5-6; CDR3 DNA: TGTGCCAGCAGCCCTCTCGCCTTAGATACAGATACGCAGTATTTT; CDR3 protein: CASSPLALDTDTQYF
clone size: once; D gene: .; J gene: TRBJ1-5; CDR3 length: 17; V gene: TRBV28; CDR3 DNA: TGTGCCAGCAGTTCGAATGTTCCGGCCAGGGGCAATCAGCCCCAGCATTTT; CDR3 protein: CASSSNVPARGNQPQHF
clone size: .; D gene: .; J gene: TRBJ1-5; CDR3 length: 13; V gene: TRBV14; CDR3 DNA: TGTGCCAGCAGCCAAGGACAGAGGCAGCCCCAGCATTTT; CDR3 protein: CASSQGQRQPQHF
clone size: .; D gene: TRBD2; J gene: TRBJ2-1; CDR3 length: 16; V gene: TRBV13; CDR3 DNA: TGTGCCAGCAGACCAGGACTAGCGGGAGGGCCCCATGAGCAGTTCTTC; CDR3 protein: CASRPGLAGGPHEQFF
clone size: .; D gene: .; J gene: TRBJ2-3; CDR3 length: 13; V gene: TRBV5-6; CDR3 DNA: TGTGCCAGCAGCTTGGAGGCGGCAGATACGCAGTATTTT; CDR3 protein: CASSLEAADTQYF
clone size: .; D gene: .; J gene: TRBJ2-3; CDR3 length: 18; V gene: TRBV5-1; CDR3 DNA: TGCGCCAGCAGCTTGGCGAGGGAAAGCGGTCTTAGCACAGATACGCAGTATTTT; CDR3 protein: CASSLARESGLSTDTQYF
clone size: .; D gene: .; J gene: TRBJ2-7; CDR3 length: 12; V gene: TRBV18; CDR3 DNA: TGTGCCAGCTCCTACACAGAGTACGAGCAGTACTTC; CDR3 protein: CASSYTEYEQYF